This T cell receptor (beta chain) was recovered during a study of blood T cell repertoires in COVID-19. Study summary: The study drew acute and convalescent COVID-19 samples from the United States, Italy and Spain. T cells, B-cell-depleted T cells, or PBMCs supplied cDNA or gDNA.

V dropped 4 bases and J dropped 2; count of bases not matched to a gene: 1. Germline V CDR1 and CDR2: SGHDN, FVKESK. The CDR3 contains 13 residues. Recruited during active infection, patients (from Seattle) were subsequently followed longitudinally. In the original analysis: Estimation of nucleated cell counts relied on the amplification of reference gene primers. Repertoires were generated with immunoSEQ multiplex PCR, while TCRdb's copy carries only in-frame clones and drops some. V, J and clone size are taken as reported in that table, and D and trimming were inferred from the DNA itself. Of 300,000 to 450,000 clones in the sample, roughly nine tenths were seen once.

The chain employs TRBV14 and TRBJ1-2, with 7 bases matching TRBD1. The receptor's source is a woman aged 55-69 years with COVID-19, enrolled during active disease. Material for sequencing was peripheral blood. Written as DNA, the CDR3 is TGTGCCAGCAGCCGGGACAGCAACTATGGCTACACCTTC. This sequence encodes CASSRDSNYGYTF.